A single sample gave rise to the 4 T cell receptor beta chains below, sequenced in a study of identical twins. One entry per CDR3 protein results from TCRdb running MiXCR on the 5' RACE reads. The sample records 470,000 or so distinct CDR3 sequences, approximately 25% being singletons. This same sample was also taken into another study, of T cells expressing NK-cell markers.

The source material was CD4+ T cells sorted from blood. The receptors shown here come from a woman under 30 in good health.

A few counts support this clonotype. This chain links TRBV20-1 with TRBJ1-6; tentatively, D is TRBD1 (6 bases). The germline V gene encodes CDR1 DFQATT and CDR2 SNEGSKA (reference sequence). The V end was cut by 0 bases, the J end by 6 bases, with 15 bases between. The CDR3 loop spans 16 amino acids. The CDR3 is CSARDPVGGSNSPLHF. The CDR3 DNA sequence: TGCAGTGCTAGAGACCCGGTAGGGGGGTCTAATTCACCCCTCCACTTT.

The J gene is TRBJ1-1, the V gene TRBV4-3, with unresolved D. The CDR3 contains 15 residues. Germline CDR1 LGHNA, CDR2 YSLEER. With 3 bases removed from V and 5 bases from J, the gap between germline ends came to 16 bases. The CDR3 loop reads CASSHPPRGGTEAFF. CDR3 nucleotide sequence: TGCGCCAGCAGCCACCCACCCCGGGGAGGAACTGAAGCTTTCTTT.

This clonotype has more than one count but fewer than ten. The CDR3 DNA follows: TGTGCCAGTAGTATATCCGGGAAATTCTACGAGCAGTACTTC. This translates into CASSISGKFYEQYF. The V call is TRBV19, the J call TRBJ2-7; D possibly corresponds to TRBD2 (5 bases). CDR1 LNHDA and CDR2 SQIVND come from the germline V gene (reference sequence). This CDR3 spans 14 amino acids. Trimming shortened V by 2 bases and J by 3 bases, and 11 bases separated the two germline ends.

In its sample, this clonotype was seen a few times. The rearrangement uses TRBV6-5 and TRBJ2-7; unclear D gene. The germline gives CDR1 MNHEY, CDR2 SVGAGI. The V end was cut by 0 bases, the J end by 2 bases, with 8 bases between. The CDR3 contains 14 residues. The CDR3 sequence is CASSYSNAPYEQYF. CDR3 coding DNA: TGTGCCAGCAGTTACTCGAACGCACCCTACGAGCAGTACTTC.